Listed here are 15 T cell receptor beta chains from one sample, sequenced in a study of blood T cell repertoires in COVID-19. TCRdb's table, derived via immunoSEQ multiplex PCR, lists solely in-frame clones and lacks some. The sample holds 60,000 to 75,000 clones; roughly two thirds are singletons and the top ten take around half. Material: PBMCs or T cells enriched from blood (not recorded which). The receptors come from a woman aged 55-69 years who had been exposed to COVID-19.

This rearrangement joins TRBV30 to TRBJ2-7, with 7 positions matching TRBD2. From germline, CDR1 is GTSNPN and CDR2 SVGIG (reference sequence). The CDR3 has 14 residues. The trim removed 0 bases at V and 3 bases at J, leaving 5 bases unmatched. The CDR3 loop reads CAWSVSSGLYEQYF. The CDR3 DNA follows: TGTGCCTGGAGTGTCTCTAGCGGACTCTACGAGCAGTACTTC.

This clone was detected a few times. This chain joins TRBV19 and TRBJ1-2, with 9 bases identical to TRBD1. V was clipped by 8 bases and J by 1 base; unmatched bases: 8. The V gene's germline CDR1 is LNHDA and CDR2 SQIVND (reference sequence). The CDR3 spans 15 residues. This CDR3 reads CASSSGTGFNYGYTF. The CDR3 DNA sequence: TGTGCCAGTTCATCCGGGACAGGGTTTAACTATGGCTACACCTTC.

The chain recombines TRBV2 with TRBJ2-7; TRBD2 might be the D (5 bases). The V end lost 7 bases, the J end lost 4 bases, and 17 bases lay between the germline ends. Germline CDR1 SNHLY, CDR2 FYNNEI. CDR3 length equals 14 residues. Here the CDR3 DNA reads TGTGCCAGCACCTCGTCCGCGGGTGCGTACGAGCAGTACTTC. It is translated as CASTSSAGAYEQYF.

CDR3 DNA: TGTGCCATCAGTGGCCGTGGGACAGGGTATGGCTACACCTTC. Translation: CAISGRGTGYGYTF. This chain joins TRBV10-3 and TRBJ1-2; 9 bases align to TRBD1. Germline CDR1 reads ENHRY; CDR2 reads SYGVKD. Trimming cost V 4 bases and J 5 bases; bases outside gene matches: 5. The CDR3 runs 14 residues.

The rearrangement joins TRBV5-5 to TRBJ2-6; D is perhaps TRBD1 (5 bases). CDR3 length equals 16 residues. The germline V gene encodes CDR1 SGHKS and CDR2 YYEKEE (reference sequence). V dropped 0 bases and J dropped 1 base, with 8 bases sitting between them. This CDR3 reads CASSLDRPSGANVLTF. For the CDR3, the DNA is TGTGCCAGCAGCTTGGACAGGCCTTCTGGGGCCAACGTCCTGACTTTC. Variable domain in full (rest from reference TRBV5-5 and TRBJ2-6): DAGVTQSPTHLIKTRGQQVTLRCSPISGHKSVSWYQQVLGQGPQFIFQYYEKEERGRGNFPDRFSARQFPNYSSELNVNALLLGDSALYLCASSLDRPSGANVLTFGAGSRLTVL.

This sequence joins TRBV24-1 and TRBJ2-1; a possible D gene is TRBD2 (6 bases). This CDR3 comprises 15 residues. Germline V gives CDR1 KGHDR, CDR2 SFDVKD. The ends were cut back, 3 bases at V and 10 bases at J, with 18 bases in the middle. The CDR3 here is CATSDTGTSVGEQFF. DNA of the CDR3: TGTGCCACCAGTGATACCGGGACTTCGGTAGGAGAGCAGTTCTTC.

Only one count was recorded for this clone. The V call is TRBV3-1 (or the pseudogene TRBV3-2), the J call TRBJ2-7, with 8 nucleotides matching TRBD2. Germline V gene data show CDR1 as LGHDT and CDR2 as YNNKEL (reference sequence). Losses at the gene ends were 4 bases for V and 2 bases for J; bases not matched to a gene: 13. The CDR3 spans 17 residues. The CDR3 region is CASSPKTSSGRPYEQYF. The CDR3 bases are TGTGCCAGCAGCCCCAAAACAAGCAGCGGGAGACCCTACGAGCAGTACTTC.

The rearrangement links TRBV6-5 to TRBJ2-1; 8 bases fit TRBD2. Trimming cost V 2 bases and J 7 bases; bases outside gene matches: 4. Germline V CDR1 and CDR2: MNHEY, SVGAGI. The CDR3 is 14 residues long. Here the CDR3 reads CASSYESGSNEQFF. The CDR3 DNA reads TGTGCCAGCAGTTACGAGAGCGGGAGTAATGAGCAGTTCTTC.

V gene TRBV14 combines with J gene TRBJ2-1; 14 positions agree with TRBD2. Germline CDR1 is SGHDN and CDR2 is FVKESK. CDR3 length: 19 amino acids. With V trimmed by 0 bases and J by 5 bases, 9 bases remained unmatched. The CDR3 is CASSQDPWTSGRSNNEQFF. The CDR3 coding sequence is TGTGCCAGCAGCCAAGATCCCTGGACTAGCGGGAGGTCTAACAATGAGCAGTTCTTC.

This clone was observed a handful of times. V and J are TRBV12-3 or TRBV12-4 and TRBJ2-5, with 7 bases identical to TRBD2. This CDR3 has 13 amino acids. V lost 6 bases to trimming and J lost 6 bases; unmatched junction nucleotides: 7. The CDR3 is CASRLPGGKTQYF. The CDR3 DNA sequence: TGTGCCAGCAGACTCCCGGGGGGTAAGACCCAGTACTTC.

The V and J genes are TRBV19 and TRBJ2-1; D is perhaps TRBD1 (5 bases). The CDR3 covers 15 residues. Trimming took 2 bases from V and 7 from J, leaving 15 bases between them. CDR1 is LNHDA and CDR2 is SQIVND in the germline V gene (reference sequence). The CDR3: CASSIRSAGWNEQFF. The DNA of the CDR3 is TGTGCCAGTAGTATAAGGTCAGCAGGGTGGAATGAGCAGTTCTTC.

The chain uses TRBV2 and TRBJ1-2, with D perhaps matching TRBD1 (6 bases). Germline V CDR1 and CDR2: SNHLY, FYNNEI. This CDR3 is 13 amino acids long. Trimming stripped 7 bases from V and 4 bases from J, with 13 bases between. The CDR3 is CASTHTGTYGYTF. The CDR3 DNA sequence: TGTGCCAGCACACATACAGGGACCTATGGCTACACCTTC.

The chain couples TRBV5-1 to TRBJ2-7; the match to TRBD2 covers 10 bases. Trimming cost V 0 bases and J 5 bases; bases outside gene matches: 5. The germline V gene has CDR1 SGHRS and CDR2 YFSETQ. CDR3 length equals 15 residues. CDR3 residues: CASSLGASGGDEQYF. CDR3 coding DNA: TGCGCCAGCAGCTTGGGGGCTAGCGGGGGTGACGAGCAGTACTTC.

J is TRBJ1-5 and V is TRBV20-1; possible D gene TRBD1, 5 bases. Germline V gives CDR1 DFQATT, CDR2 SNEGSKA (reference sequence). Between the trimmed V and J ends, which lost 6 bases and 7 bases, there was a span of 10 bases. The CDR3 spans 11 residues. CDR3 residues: CSARWGQPQHF. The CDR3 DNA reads TGCAGTGCCCGGTGGGGCCAGCCCCAGCATTTT.

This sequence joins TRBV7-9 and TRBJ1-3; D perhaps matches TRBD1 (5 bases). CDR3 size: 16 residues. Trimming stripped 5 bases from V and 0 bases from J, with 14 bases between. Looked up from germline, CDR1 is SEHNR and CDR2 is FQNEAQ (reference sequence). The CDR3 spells CASSPQGYPSGNTIYF. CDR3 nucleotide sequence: TGTGCCAGCAGCCCCCAGGGTTATCCCTCTGGAAACACCATATATTTT.